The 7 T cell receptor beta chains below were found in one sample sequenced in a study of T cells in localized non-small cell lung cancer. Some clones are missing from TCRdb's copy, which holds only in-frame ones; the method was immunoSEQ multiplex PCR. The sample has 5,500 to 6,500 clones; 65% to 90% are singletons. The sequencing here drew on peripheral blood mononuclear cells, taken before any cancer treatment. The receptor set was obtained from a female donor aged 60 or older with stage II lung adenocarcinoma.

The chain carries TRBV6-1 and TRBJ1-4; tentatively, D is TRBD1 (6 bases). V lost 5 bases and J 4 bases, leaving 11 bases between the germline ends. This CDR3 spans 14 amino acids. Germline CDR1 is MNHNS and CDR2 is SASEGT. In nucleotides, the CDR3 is TGTGCCAGCAGTAACAGGGCCTTTAATGAAAAACTGTTTTTT. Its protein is CASSNRAFNEKLFF.

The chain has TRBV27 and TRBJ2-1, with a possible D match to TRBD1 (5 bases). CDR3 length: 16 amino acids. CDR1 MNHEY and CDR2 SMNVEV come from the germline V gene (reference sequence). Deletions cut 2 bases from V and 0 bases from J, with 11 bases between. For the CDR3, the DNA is TGTGCCAGCAGTTTAAATGGGGCGAACTCCTACAATGAGCAGTTCTTC. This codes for CASSLNGANSYNEQFF.

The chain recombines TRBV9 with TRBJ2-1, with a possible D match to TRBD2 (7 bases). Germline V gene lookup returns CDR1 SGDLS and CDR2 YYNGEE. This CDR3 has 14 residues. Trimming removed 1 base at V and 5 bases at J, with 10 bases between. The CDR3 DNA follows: TGTGCCAGCAGCGTATCGGGGGGCAACAATGAGCAGTTCTTC. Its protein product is CASSVSGGNNEQFF.

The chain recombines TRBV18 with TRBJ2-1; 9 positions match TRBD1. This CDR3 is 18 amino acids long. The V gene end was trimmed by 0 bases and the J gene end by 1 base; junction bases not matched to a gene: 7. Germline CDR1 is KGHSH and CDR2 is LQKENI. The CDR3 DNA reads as TGTGCCAGCTCACCACCGCAAGCCGGGACAGGGTCCTACAATGAGCAGTTCTTC. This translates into CASSPPQAGTGSYNEQFF.

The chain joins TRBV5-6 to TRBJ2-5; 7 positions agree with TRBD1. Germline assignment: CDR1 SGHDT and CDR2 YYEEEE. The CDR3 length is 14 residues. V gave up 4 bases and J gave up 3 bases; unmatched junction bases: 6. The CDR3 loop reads CASSPTGTEETQYF. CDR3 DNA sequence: TGTGCCAGCAGCCCCACGGGGACAGAAGAGACCCAGTACTTC.

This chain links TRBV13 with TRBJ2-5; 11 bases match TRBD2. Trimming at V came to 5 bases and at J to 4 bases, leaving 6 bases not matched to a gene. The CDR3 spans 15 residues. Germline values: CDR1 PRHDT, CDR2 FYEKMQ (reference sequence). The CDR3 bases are TGTGCCAGCAGCCCATATAGCGGGAGGGGAGAGACCCAGTACTTC. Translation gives CASSPYSGRGETQYF. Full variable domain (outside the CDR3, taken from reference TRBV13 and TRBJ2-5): AAGVIQSPRHLIKEKRETATLKCYPIPRHDTVYWYQQGPGQDPQFLISFYEKMQSDKGSIPDRFSAQQFSDYHSELNMSSLELGDSALYFCASSPYSGRGETQYFGPGTRLLVL.

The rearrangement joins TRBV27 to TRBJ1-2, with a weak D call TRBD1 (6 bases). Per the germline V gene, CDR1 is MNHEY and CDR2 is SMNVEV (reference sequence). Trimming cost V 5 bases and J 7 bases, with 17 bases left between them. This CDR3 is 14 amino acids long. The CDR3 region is CASSTNTGWGGYTF. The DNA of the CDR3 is TGTGCCAGCAGTACCAATACAGGGTGGGGTGGCTACACCTTC.